This T cell receptor beta chain was obtained from a study of T cell repertoires in cytomegalovirus infection. About the research overall: Shared public TCR beta signatures pointed to both CMV infection and a matching HLA type.

Each CDR3 protein is one row after TCRdb ran MiXCR on the reads. The data contain 630,000 or so distinct CDR3 sequences, less than 25% of them singletons. This CDR3 has 15 amino acids. V dropped 2 bases and J dropped 5; count of bases not matched to a gene: 6. CDR1 is SGHVS, CDR2 FNYEAQ, per germline. Study-wide findings and caveats: Dominating the ex vivo response were HLA-C-restricted CMV-specific TCR beta clonotypes. Pooled public TCR beta family frequency picked out CMV carriers with the relevant HLA.

This clonotype was found many times. Its antigen is still unknown. The chain joins TRBV7-6 to TRBJ2-7, with TRBD1 matching over 10 bases. Sequencing was performed on CD8+ T cells from PBMCs. The receptor's source is a human donor in good health (CMV status not recorded). Some clones in this sample may be carry-over from other donors' samples. The CDR3 region is CASSLPGQGIDEQYF. DNA of the CDR3: TGTGCCAGCAGCTTACCGGGACAGGGGATCGACGAGCAGTACTTC.